The clone carrying this T cell receptor beta chain came up a few times. Some clones are missing from TCRdb's copy, which holds only in-frame ones; the method was immunoSEQ multiplex PCR. The sample shows about 52,000 clones, 75% of them seen only once. These data originate in a study of PD-L1 blockade in urothelial cancer. Germline V CDR1 and CDR2: SGHRS, YFSETQ. V lost 4 bases to trimming and J lost 3 bases; unmatched junction nucleotides: 6. This CDR3 comprises 15 residues. Stated time point: pretreatment peripheral blood. The TCR was taken from a man in his 70s with urothelial cancer. Here the sequenced sample was PBMCs, taken around atezolizumab (anti-PD-L1) treatment. J is TRBJ2-2 and V is TRBV5-1; 7 bases agree with TRBD1. The CDR3 protein is CASSRQGADTGELFF. The CDR3 DNA is TGCGCCAGCAGCCGACAGGGTGCTGACACCGGGGAGCTGTTTTTT.